The clone carrying this T cell receptor beta chain was observed a handful of times. Its antigen is as yet unknown. Unique-molecular-identifier-tagged TCR beta cDNA libraries were used. When 1 to 10 million T cells were used, they gave a few hundred thousand cDNA molecules. TCRdb re-called the PCR reads through MiXCR, storing one row per CDR3 protein. The sample holds approximately 730,000 distinct CDR3 sequences, 30% seen once. These data come from a study of post-analysis software for immune sequencing data. Study information: Relapsing-remitting, secondary progressive and progressive-relapsing multiple sclerosis courses were included. General study results and limits: The study found TRBV5-6, TRBV5-1 and TRBV20-1 among a few TRBV segments more frequent in patients than controls. The authors found that F measure strongly co-clustered same-batch samples. People with multiple sclerosis had a significantly lower normalized Chao1 diversity than controls did.

Trimming took 7 bases from V and 9 from J, leaving 13 bases between them. The CDR3 totals 11 residues. CDR1 MNHNS and CDR2 SASEGT come from the germline V gene. The TCR comes from a girl under 18 with multiple sclerosis. The genes are TRBV6-1 and TRBJ2-7; tentative D call: TRBD2 (6 bases). The sample taken for sequencing was blood. The CDR3 nucleotides are TGTGCCAGCACCGGGGGACTGGGGCAGTACTTC. Amino acids: CASTGGLGQYF.